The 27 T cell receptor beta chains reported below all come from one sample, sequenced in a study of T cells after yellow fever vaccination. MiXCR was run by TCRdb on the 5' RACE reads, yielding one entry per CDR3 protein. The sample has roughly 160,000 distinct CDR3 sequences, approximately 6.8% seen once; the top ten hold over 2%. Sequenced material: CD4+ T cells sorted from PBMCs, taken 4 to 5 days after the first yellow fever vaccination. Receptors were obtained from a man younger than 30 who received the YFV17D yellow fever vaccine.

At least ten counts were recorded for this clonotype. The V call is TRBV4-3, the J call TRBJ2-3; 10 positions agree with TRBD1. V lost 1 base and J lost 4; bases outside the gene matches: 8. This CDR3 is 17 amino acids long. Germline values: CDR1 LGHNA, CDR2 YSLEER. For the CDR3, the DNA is TGCGCCAGCAGCCAAGTCCCAGGACAGGGGGTCCCAGATACGCAGTATTTT. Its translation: CASSQVPGQGVPDTQYF.

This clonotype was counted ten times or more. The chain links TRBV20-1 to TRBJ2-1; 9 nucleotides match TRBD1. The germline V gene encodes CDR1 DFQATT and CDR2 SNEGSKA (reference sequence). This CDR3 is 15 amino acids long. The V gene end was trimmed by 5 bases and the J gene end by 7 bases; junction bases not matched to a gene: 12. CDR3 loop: CSAPKTGGARNEQFF. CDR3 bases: TGCAGTGCTCCCAAAACAGGGGGCGCAAGGAATGAGCAGTTCTTC.

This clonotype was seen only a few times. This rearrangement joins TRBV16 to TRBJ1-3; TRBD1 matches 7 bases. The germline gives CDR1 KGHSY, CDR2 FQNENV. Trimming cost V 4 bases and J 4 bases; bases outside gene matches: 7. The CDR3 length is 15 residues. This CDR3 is CASSPRQGEGNTIYF. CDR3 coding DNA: TGTGCCAGCAGCCCCCGACAGGGAGAAGGAAACACCATATATTTT.

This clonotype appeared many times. The CDR3 here is CASSPTASGANVLTF. The CDR3 coding sequence is TGTGCCAGCAGCCCTACAGCGTCTGGGGCCAACGTCCTGACTTTC. The chain links TRBV4-2 to TRBJ2-6; no clear D. V lost 4 bases, J lost 1 base, and 8 bases lay in between. Germline assignment: CDR1 LGHNA and CDR2 YNFKEQ. The CDR3 totals 15 residues.

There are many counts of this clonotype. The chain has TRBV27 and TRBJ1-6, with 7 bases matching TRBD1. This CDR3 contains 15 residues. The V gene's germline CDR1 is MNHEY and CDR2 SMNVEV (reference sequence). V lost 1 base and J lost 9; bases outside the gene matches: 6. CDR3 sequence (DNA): TGTGCCAGCAGTTTATGGGGACAGACCCTTTCACCCCTCCACTTT. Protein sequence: CASSLWGQTLSPLHF.

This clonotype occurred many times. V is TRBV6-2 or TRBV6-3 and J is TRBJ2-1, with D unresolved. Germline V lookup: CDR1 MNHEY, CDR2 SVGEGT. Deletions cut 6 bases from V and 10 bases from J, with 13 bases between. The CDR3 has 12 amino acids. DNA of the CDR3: TGTGCCAGCAGCCCGAGGACCAGGGAGCAGTTCTTC. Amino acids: CASSPRTREQFF.

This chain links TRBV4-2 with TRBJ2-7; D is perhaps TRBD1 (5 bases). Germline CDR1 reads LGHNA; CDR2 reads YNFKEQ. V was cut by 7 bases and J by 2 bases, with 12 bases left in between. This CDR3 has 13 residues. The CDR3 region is CASTRAGAYEQYF. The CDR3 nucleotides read TGTGCCAGCACCAGGGCAGGCGCCTACGAGCAGTACTTC.

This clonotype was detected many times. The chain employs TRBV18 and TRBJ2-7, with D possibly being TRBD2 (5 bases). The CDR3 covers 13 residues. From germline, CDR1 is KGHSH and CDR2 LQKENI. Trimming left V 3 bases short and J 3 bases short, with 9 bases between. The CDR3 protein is CASSPSANYEQYV. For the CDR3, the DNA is TGTGCCAGCTCACCTAGCGCAAACTACGAGCAGTACGTC.

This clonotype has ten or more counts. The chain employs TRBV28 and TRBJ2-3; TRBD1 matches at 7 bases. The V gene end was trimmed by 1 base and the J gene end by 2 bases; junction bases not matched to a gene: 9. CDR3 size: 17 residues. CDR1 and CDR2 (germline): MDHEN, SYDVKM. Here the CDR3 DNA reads TGTGCCAGCAGTTTATTGACAGGGCAGGGAATCACAGATACGCAGTATTTT. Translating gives CASSLLTGQGITDTQYF.

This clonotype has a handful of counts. CDR3 amino acids: CASRRVDGEKLFF. CDR3 nucleotide sequence: TGTGCCAGCAGACGGGTGGATGGTGAAAAACTGTTTTTT. The V call is TRBV12-3 or TRBV12-4, the J call TRBJ1-4; D is undetermined. The CDR3 covers 13 residues. Trimming took 6 bases from V and 7 from J, leaving 12 bases between them.

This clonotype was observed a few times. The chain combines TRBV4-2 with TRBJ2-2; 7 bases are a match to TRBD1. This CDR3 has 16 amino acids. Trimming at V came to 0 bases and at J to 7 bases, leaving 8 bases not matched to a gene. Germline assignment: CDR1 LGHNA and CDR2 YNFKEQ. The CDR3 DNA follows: TGTGCCAGCAGCCAAGATCCAGGGGGTTGGGGCGGGGAGCTGTTTTTT. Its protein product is CASSQDPGGWGGELFF.

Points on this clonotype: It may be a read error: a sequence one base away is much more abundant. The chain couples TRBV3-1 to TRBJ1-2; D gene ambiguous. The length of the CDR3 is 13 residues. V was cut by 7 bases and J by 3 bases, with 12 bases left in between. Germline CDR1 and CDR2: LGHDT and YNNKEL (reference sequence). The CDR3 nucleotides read TGTGCCAGCATAGCGACCGGCCACTATGGCTACACCTTC. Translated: CASIATGHYGYTF.

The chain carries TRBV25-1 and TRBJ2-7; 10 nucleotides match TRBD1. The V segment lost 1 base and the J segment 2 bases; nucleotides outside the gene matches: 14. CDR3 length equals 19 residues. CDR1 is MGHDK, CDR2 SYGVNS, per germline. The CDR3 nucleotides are TGTGCCAGCAGTGAATTCTCCGGAGGGGGGACAGGGGCAACCTACGAGCAGTACGTC. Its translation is CASSEFSGGGTGATYEQYV.

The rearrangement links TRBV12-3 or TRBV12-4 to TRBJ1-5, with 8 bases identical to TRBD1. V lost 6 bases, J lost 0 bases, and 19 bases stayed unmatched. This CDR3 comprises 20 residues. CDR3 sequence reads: CASRGTPMRQGYSSNQPQHF. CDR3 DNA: TGTGCCAGCAGGGGAACTCCCATGCGACAGGGGTATAGTAGCAATCAGCCCCAGCATTTT.

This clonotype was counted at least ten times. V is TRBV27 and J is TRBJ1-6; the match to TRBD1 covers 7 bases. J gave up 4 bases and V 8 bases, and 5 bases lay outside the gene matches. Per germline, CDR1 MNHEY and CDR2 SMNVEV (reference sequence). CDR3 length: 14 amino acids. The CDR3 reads CASGWGQYNSPLHF. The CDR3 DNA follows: TGTGCCAGCGGGTGGGGACAGTATAATTCACCCCTCCACTTT.

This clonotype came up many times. CDR3 sequence: CASSLYGQTQYF. In DNA form, the CDR3 reads TGTGCCAGCAGCTTATATGGTCAGACCCAGTACTTC. The chain links TRBV7-2 to TRBJ2-5; D remains ambiguous. CDR1 SGHTA and CDR2 FQGNSA come from the germline V gene. CDR3 size: 12 residues. Trimming removed 2 bases from V and 6 bases from J, with 7 bases in between.

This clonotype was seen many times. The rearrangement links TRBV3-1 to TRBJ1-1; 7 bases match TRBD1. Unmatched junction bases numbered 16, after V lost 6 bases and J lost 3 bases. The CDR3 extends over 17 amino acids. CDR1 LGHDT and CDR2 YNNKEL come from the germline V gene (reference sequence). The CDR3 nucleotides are TGTGCCAGCAGACCAAAGGAACCACAGGGGCGGGACACTGAAGCTTTCTTT. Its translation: CASRPKEPQGRDTEAFF.

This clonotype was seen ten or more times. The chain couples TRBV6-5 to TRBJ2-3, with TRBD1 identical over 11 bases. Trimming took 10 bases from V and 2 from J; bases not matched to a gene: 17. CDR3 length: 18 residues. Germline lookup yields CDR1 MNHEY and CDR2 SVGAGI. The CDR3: CATKAPSGTGGFTDTQYF. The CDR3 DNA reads TGTGCCACCAAAGCCCCCTCCGGGACAGGGGGGTTCACAGATACGCAGTATTTT.

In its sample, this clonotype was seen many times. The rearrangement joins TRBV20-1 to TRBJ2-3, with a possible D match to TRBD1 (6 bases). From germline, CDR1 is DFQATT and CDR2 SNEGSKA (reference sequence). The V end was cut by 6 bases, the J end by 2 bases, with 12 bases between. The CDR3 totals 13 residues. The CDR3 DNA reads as TGCAGTGCCCCGACAGGACTCACAGATACGCAGTATTTT. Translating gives CSAPTGLTDTQYF.

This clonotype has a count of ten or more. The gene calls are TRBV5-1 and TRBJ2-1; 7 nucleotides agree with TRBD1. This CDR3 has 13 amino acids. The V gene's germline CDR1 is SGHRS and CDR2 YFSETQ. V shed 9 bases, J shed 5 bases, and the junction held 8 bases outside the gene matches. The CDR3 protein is CATNFDRDNEQFF. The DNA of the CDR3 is TGCGCCACCAACTTCGACAGGGACAATGAGCAGTTCTTC. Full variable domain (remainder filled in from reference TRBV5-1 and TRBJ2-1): KAGVTQTPRYLIKTRGQQVTLSCSPISGHRSVSWYQQTPGQGLQFLFEYFSETQRNKGNFPGRFSGRQFSNSRSEMNVSTLELGDSALYLCATNFDRDNEQFFGPGTRLTVL.

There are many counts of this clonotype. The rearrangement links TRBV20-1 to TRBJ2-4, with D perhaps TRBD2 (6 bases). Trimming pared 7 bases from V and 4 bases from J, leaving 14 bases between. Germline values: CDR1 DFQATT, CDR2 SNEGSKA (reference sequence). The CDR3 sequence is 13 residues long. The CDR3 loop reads CSGSWGVKNIQYF. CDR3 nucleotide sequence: TGCAGTGGCAGCTGGGGGGTAAAAAACATTCAGTACTTC.

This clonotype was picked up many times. CDR3 DNA: TGCAGTGCTCCCCGCGAGACCCAGTACTTC. Its protein is CSAPRETQYF. The chain joins TRBV20-1 to TRBJ2-5; no reliable D call. From germline, CDR1 is DFQATT and CDR2 SNEGSKA (reference sequence). V lost 5 bases and J lost 5, with 6 bases in between. CDR3 length equals 10 residues.

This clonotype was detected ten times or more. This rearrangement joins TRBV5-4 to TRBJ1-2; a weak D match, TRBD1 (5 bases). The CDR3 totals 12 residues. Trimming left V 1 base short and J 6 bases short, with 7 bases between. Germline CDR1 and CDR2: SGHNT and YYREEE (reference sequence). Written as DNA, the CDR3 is TGTGCCAGCAGCTTGACGGGACATGGCTACACCTTC. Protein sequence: CASSLTGHGYTF.

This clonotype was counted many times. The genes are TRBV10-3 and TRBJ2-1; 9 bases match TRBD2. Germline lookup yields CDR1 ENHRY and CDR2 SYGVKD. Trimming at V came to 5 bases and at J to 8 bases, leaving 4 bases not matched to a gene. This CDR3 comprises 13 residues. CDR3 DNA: TGTGCCATCAGTAGCGGGGGGCGGGATGAGCAGTTCTTC. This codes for CAISSGGRDEQFF.

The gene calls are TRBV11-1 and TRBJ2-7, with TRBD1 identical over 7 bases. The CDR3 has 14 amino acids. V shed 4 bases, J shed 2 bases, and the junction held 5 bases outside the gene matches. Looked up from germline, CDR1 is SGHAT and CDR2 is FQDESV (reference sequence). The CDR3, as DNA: TGTGCCAGCAGCTACGACAGGGAAGCCTACGAGCAGTACTTC. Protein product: CASSYDREAYEQYF.

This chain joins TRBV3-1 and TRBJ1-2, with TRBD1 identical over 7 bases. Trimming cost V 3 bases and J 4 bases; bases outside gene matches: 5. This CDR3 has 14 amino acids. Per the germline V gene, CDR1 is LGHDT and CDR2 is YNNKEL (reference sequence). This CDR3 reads CASSHDRATYGYTF. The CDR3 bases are TGTGCCAGCAGCCACGACAGGGCAACCTATGGCTACACCTTC. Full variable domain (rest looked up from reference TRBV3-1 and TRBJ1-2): DTAVSQTPKYLVTQMGNDKSIKCEQNLGHDTMYWYKQDSKKFLKIMFSYNNKELIINETVPNRFSPKSPDKAHLNLHINSLELGDSAVYFCASSHDRATYGYTFGSGTRLTVV.

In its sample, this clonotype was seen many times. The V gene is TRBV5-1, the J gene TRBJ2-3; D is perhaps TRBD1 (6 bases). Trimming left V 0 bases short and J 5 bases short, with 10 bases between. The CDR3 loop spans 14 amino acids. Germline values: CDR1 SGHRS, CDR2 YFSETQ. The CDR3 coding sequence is TGCGCCAGCAGCTTGGAAGGGGGTGAAGATACGCAGTATTTT. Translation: CASSLEGGEDTQYF. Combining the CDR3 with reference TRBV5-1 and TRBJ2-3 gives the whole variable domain KAGVTQTPRYLIKTRGQQVTLSCSPISGHRSVSWYQQTPGQGLQFLFEYFSETQRNKGNFPGRFSGRQFSNSRSEMNVSTLELGDSALYLCASSLEGGEDTQYFGPGTRLTVL.